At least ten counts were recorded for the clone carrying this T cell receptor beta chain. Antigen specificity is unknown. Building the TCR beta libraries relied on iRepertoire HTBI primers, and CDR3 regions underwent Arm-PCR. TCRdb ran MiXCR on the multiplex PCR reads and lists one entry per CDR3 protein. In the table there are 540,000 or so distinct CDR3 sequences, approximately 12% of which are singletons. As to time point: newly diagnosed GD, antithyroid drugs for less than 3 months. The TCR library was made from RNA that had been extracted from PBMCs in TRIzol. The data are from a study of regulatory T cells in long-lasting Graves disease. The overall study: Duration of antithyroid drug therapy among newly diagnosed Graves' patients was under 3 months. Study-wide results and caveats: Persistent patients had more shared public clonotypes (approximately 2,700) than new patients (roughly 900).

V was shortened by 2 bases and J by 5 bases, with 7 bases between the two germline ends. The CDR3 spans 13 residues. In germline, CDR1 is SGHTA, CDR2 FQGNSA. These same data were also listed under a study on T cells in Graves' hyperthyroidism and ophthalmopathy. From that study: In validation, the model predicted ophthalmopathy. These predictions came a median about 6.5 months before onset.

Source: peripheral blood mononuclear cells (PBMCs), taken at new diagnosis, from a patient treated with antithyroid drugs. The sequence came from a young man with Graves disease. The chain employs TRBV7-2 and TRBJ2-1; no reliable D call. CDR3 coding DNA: TGTGCCAGCAGCTTAAGCCCTAACAATGAGCAGTTCTTC. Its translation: CASSLSPNNEQFF. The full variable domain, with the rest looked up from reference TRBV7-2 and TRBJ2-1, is GAGVSQSPSNKVTEKGKDVELRCDPISGHTALYWYRQSLGQGLEFLIYFQGNSAPDKSGLPSDRFSAERTGGSVSTLTIQRTQQEDSAVYLCASSLSPNNEQFFGPGTRLTVL.